This TCR beta chain is drawn from a study of OX40 agonist ivuxolimab in advanced cancers. Concerning this clone: The antigen remains undetermined.

Method: immunoSEQ multiplex PCR; TCRdb's copy keeps in-frame clones and lacks some. This repertoire shows some 21,000 clones, over 70% found once; its top ten account for approximately 19%. CDR3 length equals 16 residues. Germline values: CDR1 MDHEN, CDR2 SYDVKM. Trimming cost V 5 bases and J 2 bases; bases outside gene matches: 8. Study-wide findings and caveats: CD8+ T cells (on average) carried more expanded clones than CD4+ T cells.

It was autoimmune disease history or systemic immunosuppression that excluded patients. The sequencing here drew on CD4+ or CD8+ T cells sorted from blood, taken in a trial of the OX40 agonist ivuxolimab. This clonotype was sampled from an adult with an advanced solid tumor such as melanoma, head and neck, liver or kidney cancer. J is TRBJ2-3 and V is TRBV28; 9 positions match TRBD2. This CDR3 reads CASSPRGGGATDTQYF. The CDR3 DNA follows: TGTGCCAGCAGTCCCCGGGGCGGGGGGGCCACAGATACGCAGTATTTT.